Listed below are T cell receptor beta chains from one sample, sequenced in a study of blood T cell repertoires in COVID-19. Method: immunoSEQ multiplex PCR; TCRdb's copy keeps in-frame clones and lacks some. The sample carries some 150,000 clones, 75% to 80% recorded once. Source material: peripheral blood. These receptors were taken from a man at least 80 years old with acute or convalescent COVID-19. CDR3s leave out the opening cysteine and the closing phenylalanine or tryptophan. Only some rows state a clone size, as once, few, many or a class for expanded clones.

CDR3	size	V
ASSYNLKQGKNNEQF	NA	TRBV6-2/TRBV6-3
ASGLVNGEQY	NA	TRBV12-5
ASSEGNNQPQH	NA	TRBV6-4
ASSGGQGRTDTQY	few	TRBV18
ASSYLGGTEAF	NA	TRBV6-5
ASSSTGREQY	few	TRBV6-2/TRBV6-3
AISDGGNTGELF	once	TRBV10-3
ASSVGQGYGYT	NA	TRBV2
ASSFQDTGELF	NA	TRBV12-3/TRBV12-4
ASSETSGGLKTQY	NA	TRBV6-4
ASSPRDRAGNTIY	NA	TRBV9